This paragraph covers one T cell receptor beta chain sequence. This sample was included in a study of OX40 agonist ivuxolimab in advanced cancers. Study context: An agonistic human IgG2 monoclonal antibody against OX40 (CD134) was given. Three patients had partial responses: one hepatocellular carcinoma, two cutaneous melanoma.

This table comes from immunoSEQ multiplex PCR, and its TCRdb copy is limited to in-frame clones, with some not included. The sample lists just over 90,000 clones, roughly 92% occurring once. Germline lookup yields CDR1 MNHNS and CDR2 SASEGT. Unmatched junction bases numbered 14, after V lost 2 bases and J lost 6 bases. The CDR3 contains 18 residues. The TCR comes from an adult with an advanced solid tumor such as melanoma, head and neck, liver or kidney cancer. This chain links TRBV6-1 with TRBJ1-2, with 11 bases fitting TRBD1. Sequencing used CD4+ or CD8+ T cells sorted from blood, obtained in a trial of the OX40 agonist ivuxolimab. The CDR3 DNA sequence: TGTGCCAGCAGTGAAAGCACGTTCTGGACAGGGGGCAAGAATGGCTACACCTTC. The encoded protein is CASSESTFWTGGKNGYTF.